A single T cell receptor (beta chain) is shown here with its context. The target antigen is unknown. The junction departs from germline at one end; a sequencing error may be responsible. Healthy bone marrow donors made up the cohort. Primers included in the PCR were 60 Vbeta and 13 Jbeta primers. Clones were sequenced by immunoSEQ multiplex PCR, and TCRdb holds only the in-frame ones, with some missing. The data contain over 150,000 clones, approximately 70% of them singletons. The CDR3 contains 13 residues. From germline, CDR1 is SGHRS and CDR2 YFSETQ. This sample was taken from a study of cytomegalovirus exposure and HLA in healthy donors. Study results and caveats: There were 160 or so TCR beta chains listed as cytomegalovirus-associated.

The sequenced material came from PBMCs. The clonotype originates from a woman between 35 and 50 years old in good health and CMV-seropositive. J is TRBJ2-1 and V is TRBV5-1, with D hard to call. CDR3 residues: CASSLGLANGQFF. Written as DNA, the CDR3 is TGCGCCAGCAGCTTGGGACTGGCCAATGGGCAGTTCTTC.